These T cell receptor beta chains were read from a single sample in a study of PD-1 blockade in classical Hodgkin lymphoma. TCRdb's table, derived via immunoSEQ multiplex PCR, lists solely in-frame clones and lacks some. The sample holds roughly 70,000 clones; about two thirds are singletons and the top ten take 7.5% to 10%. The sequencing used peripheral blood mononuclear cells (PBMCs), collected before the second cycle of nivolumab. Receptors originate from a human donor with classical Hodgkin lymphoma. Each CDR3 is given with its conserved first and last residue. Where a row states a size, it is once, few, many or the class of an expanded clone; other rows omit it.

>TRBJ1-1|TRBV5-6|few
CASSPAPGRVGEAFF
>TRBJ2-2|TRBV6-5|.
CASSFGTGVNGELFF
>TRBJ2-3|TRBV19|.
CASSDHRGPFLDTQYF
>TRBJ1-2|TRBV6-1|once
CASSYEGRYGYTF
>TRBJ1-4|TRBV5-1|many
CASSMTGRATEKLFF
>TRBJ1-1|TRBV7-8|.
CASSSGHLNTEAFF
>TRBJ2-1|TRBV12-5|.
CASGLLRTVYNEQFF
>TRBJ2-7|TRBV7-6|.
CASSSGQGGSYEQYF
>TRBJ2-7|TRBV5-8|.
CASSLLPGQGSEQYF
>TRBJ1-1|TRBV2|.
CASTSGSWSTEAFF
>TRBJ2-1|TRBV4-1|.
CASSSLQLAALDNEQFF
>TRBJ2-1|TRBV7-6|.
CASSLPAGNYNEQFF
>TRBJ1-1|TRBV19|.
CASSIGTNYEAFF
>TRBJ2-7|TRBV5-1|.
CASSLSGGAFQGEQYF
>TRBJ1-3|TRBV5-1|.
CASSLGSGSGNTIYF
>TRBJ1-5|TRBV27|.
CASSPYPGGDQPQHF
>TRBJ2-1|TRBV29-1|.
CSVEGQGNNEQFF
>TRBJ1-2|TRBV5-1|.
CASSLGPQDGYTF